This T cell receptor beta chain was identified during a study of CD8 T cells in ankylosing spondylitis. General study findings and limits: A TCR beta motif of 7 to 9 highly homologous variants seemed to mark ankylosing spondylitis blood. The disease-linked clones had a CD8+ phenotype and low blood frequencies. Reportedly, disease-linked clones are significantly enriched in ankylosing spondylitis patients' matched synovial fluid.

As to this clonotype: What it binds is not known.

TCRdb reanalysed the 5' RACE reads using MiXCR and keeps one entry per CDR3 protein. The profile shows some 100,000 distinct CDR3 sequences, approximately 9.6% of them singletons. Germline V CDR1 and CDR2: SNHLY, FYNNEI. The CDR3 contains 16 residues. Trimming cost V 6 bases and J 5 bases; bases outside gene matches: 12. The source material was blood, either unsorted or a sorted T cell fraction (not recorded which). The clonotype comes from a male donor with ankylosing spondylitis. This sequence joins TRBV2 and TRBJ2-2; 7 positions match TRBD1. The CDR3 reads CASSLGTAEETGELFF. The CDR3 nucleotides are TGTGCCAGCAGCCTTGGGACAGCGGAGGAGACCGGGGAGCTGTTTTTT.